This T cell receptor (beta chain) was identified in a study of identical twins. With regard to this clonotype: Its antigen remains unknown.

Points from the study as a whole: Fewer insertions characterized abundant cord blood beta clonotypes, whereas memory repertoires showed none.

TCRdb redid the calling of the 5' RACE reads with MiXCR, one entry per CDR3 protein. Here the sample spans roughly 750,000 distinct CDR3 sequences, about 20% being singletons. Trimming at V came to 6 bases and at J to 5 bases, leaving 13 bases not matched to a gene. This CDR3 comprises 16 residues. Germline loops: CDR1 SGHDT, CDR2 YYEEEE. The same specimen was also included in a second study, on T cells expressing NK-cell markers. As reported in that work: Sequenced donors, eight in total, included seven who were HCMV-seropositive and one who was seronegative. For several experiments, T cell sorting was restricted to the alpha-beta TCR population by means of an anti-gamma-delta TCR antibody.

This receptor was obtained from a woman aged 18-29 years in good health. Sequences were obtained from PBMCs. The rearrangement uses TRBV5-6 and TRBJ2-5; 10 bases fit TRBD2. Here the CDR3 DNA reads TGTGCCAGCACCGTCAAGAGCGGGAGGGCCAAGGAGACCCAGTACTTC. Its translation: CASTVKSGRAKETQYF.